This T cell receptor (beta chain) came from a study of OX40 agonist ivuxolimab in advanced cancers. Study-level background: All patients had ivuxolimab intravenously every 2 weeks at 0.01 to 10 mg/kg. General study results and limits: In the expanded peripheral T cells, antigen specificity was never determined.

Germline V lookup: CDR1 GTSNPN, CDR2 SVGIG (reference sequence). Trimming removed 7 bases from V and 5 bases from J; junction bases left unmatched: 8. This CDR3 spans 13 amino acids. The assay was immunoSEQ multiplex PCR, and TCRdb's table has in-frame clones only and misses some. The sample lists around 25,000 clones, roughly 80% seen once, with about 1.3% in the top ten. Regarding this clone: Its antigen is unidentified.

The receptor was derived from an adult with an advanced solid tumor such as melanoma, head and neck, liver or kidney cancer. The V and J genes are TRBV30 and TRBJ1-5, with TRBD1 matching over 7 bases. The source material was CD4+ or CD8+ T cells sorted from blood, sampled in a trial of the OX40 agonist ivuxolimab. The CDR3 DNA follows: TGTGCCTCGGCCACAGGGGCTGATCAGCCCCAGCATTTT. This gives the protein CASATGADQPQHF.